Listed below are T cell receptor beta chains from one sample, sequenced in a study of OX40 agonist ivuxolimab in advanced cancers. The repertoire was sequenced with immunoSEQ multiplex PCR; TCRdb's copy has only in-frame clones and lacks some. The sample gives 35,000 to 45,000 clones, about 86% of which show up once; roughly a fifth is in the top ten. The specimen was CD4+ or CD8+ T cells sorted from blood, collected in a trial of the OX40 agonist ivuxolimab. Every receptor here comes from an adult with an advanced solid tumor such as melanoma, head and neck, liver or kidney cancer. Both conserved end residues are part of each CDR3. A D gene is named only where the DNA matches it firmly. Only some rows state a clone size, as once, few, many or a class for expanded clones.

J gene: TRBJ2-5; V gene: TRBV28; clone size: NA; D gene: NA; CDR3 DNA: TGTGCCAGCAGTTTATATTCGGGGTTTCAAGAGACCCAGTACTTC; CDR3 protein: CASSLYSGFQETQYF
J gene: TRBJ1-1; V gene: TRBV9; clone size: once; D gene: TRBD1; CDR3 DNA: TGTGCCAGCAGCGTAGATCCAGGGACAGAGGGAACTGAAGCTTTCTTT; CDR3 protein: CASSVDPGTEGTEAFF
J gene: TRBJ1-4; V gene: TRBV4-1; clone size: NA; D gene: NA; CDR3 DNA: TGCGCCAGCAGCCAGCCAGCGGGAAGGGCAAATGAAAAACTGTTTTTT; CDR3 protein: CASSQPAGRANEKLFF
J gene: TRBJ2-5; V gene: TRBV4-3; clone size: NA; D gene: NA; CDR3 DNA: TGCGCCAGCAGCGAGGGGTTCCAAGAGACCCAGTACTTC; CDR3 protein: CASSEGFQETQYF
J gene: TRBJ1-2; V gene: TRBV7-2; clone size: NA; D gene: NA; CDR3 DNA: TGTGCCAGCAGCCCGCAGGGCTATGGCTACACCTTC; CDR3 protein: CASSPQGYGYTF
J gene: TRBJ1-1; V gene: TRBV4-3; clone size: NA; D gene: NA; CDR3 DNA: TGCGCCAGCAGCCTCGCGGGGATGAACACTGAAGCTTTCTTT; CDR3 protein: CASSLAGMNTEAFF
J gene: TRBJ2-5; V gene: TRBV5-6; clone size: NA; D gene: TRBD1; CDR3 DNA: TGTGCCAGCAGCCCAACTCCTCGACAGGGCCCCGGGGAGACCCAGTACTTC; CDR3 protein: CASSPTPRQGPGETQYF
J gene: TRBJ1-1; V gene: TRBV5-1; clone size: NA; D gene: NA; CDR3 DNA: TGCGCCAGCAGCTTGGCGGCAGACAACACTGAAGCTTTCTTT; CDR3 protein: CASSLAADNTEAFF
J gene: TRBJ2-7; V gene: TRBV27; clone size: NA; D gene: TRBD2; CDR3 DNA: TGTGCCAGCAGTTTATCACCTAGCGGGGGGTACGAGCAGTACTTC; CDR3 protein: CASSLSPSGGYEQYF
J gene: TRBJ2-7; V gene: TRBV5-6; clone size: NA; D gene: NA; CDR3 DNA: TGTGCCAGCAGCCTAGCGGATCAGGGGAGCTACGAGCAGTACTTC; CDR3 protein: CASSLADQGSYEQYF
J gene: TRBJ1-1; V gene: TRBV9; clone size: NA; D gene: NA; CDR3 DNA: TGTGCCAGCAGCGCGGCAGGGTCGGGCACTGAAGCTTTCTTT; CDR3 protein: CASSAAGSGTEAFF
J gene: TRBJ2-7; V gene: TRBV14; clone size: NA; D gene: TRBD1; CDR3 DNA: TGTGCCAGCAAAAGGACAGGGGGCTCCTACGAGCAGTACTTC; CDR3 protein: CASKRTGGSYEQYF
J gene: TRBJ2-5; V gene: TRBV5-4; clone size: few; D gene: TRBD2; CDR3 DNA: TGTGCCAGCAGCCAACCCAGCGGGGGAGGAGAGACCCAGTACTTC; CDR3 protein: CASSQPSGGGETQYF
J gene: TRBJ1-2; V gene: TRBV18; clone size: NA; D gene: NA; CDR3 DNA: TGTGCCAGCTCACCCAACGCAGTCTATGGCTACACCTTC; CDR3 protein: CASSPNAVYGYTF
J gene: TRBJ2-7; V gene: TRBV29-1; clone size: NA; D gene: TRBD1; CDR3 DNA: TGCAGCGTTGAGGAGGACAGGGGTTACGAGCAGTACTTC; CDR3 protein: CSVEEDRGYEQYF
J gene: TRBJ1-5; V gene: TRBV28; clone size: NA; D gene: NA; CDR3 DNA: TGTGCCAGCAGTTTATCAGATCAGCCCCAGCATTTT; CDR3 protein: CASSLSDQPQHF
J gene: TRBJ2-1; V gene: TRBV6-6; clone size: NA; D gene: NA; CDR3 DNA: TGTGCCAGCAGTTTTGGAGGGGACAATGAGCAGTTCTTC; CDR3 protein: CASSFGGDNEQFF
J gene: TRBJ2-7; V gene: TRBV7-9; clone size: medium-sized; D gene: NA; CDR3 DNA: TGTGCCAGCAGCTTATCTGGCTACGAGCAGTACTTC; CDR3 protein: CASSLSGYEQYF
J gene: TRBJ2-7; V gene: TRBV4-2; clone size: medium-sized; D gene: NA; CDR3 DNA: TGTGCCAGCAGCCAAGAAAGGGGCGCCTACGAGCAGTACTTC; CDR3 protein: CASSQERGAYEQYF
J gene: TRBJ1-1; V gene: TRBV28; clone size: NA; D gene: TRBD1; CDR3 DNA: TGTGCCAGCAGTTTATGGGGACAGTACACTGAAGCTTTCTTT; CDR3 protein: CASSLWGQYTEAFF
J gene: TRBJ2-3; V gene: TRBV29-1; clone size: NA; D gene: TRBD2; CDR3 DNA: TGCAGCGTTGAACGGGGGGAGGCAGGGAGCACAGATACGCAGTATTTT; CDR3 protein: CSVERGEAGSTDTQYF
J gene: TRBJ2-7; V gene: TRBV27; clone size: once; D gene: NA; CDR3 DNA: TGTGCCAGCAGTGAATCAGAACTGCACGAGCAGTACTTC; CDR3 protein: CASSESELHEQYF
J gene: TRBJ1-5; V gene: TRBV19; clone size: NA; D gene: NA; CDR3 DNA: TGTGCCAGCCAGTATAGCAATCAGCCCCAGCATTTT; CDR3 protein: CASQYSNQPQHF
J gene: TRBJ2-2; V gene: TRBV6-5; clone size: NA; D gene: NA; CDR3 DNA: TGTGCCAGCAGTTTCGGGGTCGGCGGGGAGCTGTTTTTT; CDR3 protein: CASSFGVGGELFF
J gene: TRBJ1-3; V gene: TRBV5-6; clone size: NA; D gene: NA; CDR3 DNA: TGTGCCAGCAGCTTAGGTAGCTCTGGAAACACCATATATTTT; CDR3 protein: CASSLGSSGNTIYF
J gene: TRBJ1-4; V gene: TRBV29-1; clone size: NA; D gene: NA; CDR3 DNA: TGCAGCGTTGAAGATGGTAGTCTGTTTTTT; CDR3 protein: CSVEDGSLFF
J gene: TRBJ2-3; V gene: TRBV5-8; clone size: NA; D gene: NA; CDR3 DNA: TGTGCCAGCAGCTTGTGGAGGGGTGGTGGTAGCACAGATACGCAGTATTTT; CDR3 protein: CASSLWRGGGSTDTQYF
J gene: TRBJ1-1; V gene: TRBV7-2; clone size: NA; D gene: TRBD1; CDR3 DNA: TGTGCCAGCAGCTTTTGGGGGACAGGGGGTTTGACTGAAGCTTTCTTT; CDR3 protein: CASSFWGTGGLTEAFF
J gene: TRBJ1-3; V gene: TRBV7-2; clone size: once; D gene: NA; CDR3 DNA: TGTGCCAGCAGCCCCACGGGAAACACCATATATTTT; CDR3 protein: CASSPTGNTIYF
J gene: TRBJ1-2; V gene: TRBV9; clone size: NA; D gene: TRBD1; CDR3 DNA: TGTGCCAGCAGCCTCGGGACAGAAGGCTACACCTTC; CDR3 protein: CASSLGTEGYTF
J gene: TRBJ2-1; V gene: TRBV19; clone size: NA; D gene: NA; CDR3 DNA: TGTGCCAGTAGCTGGGGGTTAAGGACCAACTCCTACAATGAGCAGTTCTTC; CDR3 protein: CASSWGLRTNSYNEQFF
J gene: TRBJ2-7; V gene: TRBV15; clone size: NA; D gene: NA; CDR3 DNA: TGTGCCACCAGCAGGGCGAGGGACAACTCCTACGAGCAGTACTTC; CDR3 protein: CATSRARDNSYEQYF
J gene: TRBJ1-1; V gene: TRBV28; clone size: NA; D gene: NA; CDR3 DNA: TGTGCCAGCAGTTTATATAGGGCGGGTGTCACTGAAGCTTTCTTT; CDR3 protein: CASSLYRAGVTEAFF
J gene: TRBJ2-2; V gene: TRBV7-3; clone size: NA; D gene: NA; CDR3 DNA: TGTGCCAGCAGCCCATCGAACACCGGGGAGCTGTTTTTT; CDR3 protein: CASSPSNTGELFF
J gene: TRBJ1-6; V gene: TRBV27; clone size: NA; D gene: NA; CDR3 DNA: TGTGCCAGCAGTGGCTTATCGGTTTCACCCCTCCACTTT; CDR3 protein: CASSGLSVSPLHF
J gene: TRBJ2-1; V gene: TRBV7-9; clone size: NA; D gene: NA; CDR3 DNA: TGTGCCAGCAGCTTAGTCCGGGGGGCCTATTACAATGAGCAGTTCTTC; CDR3 protein: CASSLVRGAYYNEQFF
J gene: TRBJ1-6; V gene: TRBV2; clone size: NA; D gene: NA; CDR3 DNA: TGTGCCAGCAGTGAAAGGGGCCAAGATTATAATTCACCCCTCCACTTT; CDR3 protein: CASSERGQDYNSPLHF
J gene: TRBJ1-2; V gene: TRBV7-9; clone size: NA; D gene: NA; CDR3 DNA: TGTGCCAGCCTTCTGGGGTCAGATTTTAACTATGGCTACACCTTC; CDR3 protein: CASLLGSDFNYGYTF